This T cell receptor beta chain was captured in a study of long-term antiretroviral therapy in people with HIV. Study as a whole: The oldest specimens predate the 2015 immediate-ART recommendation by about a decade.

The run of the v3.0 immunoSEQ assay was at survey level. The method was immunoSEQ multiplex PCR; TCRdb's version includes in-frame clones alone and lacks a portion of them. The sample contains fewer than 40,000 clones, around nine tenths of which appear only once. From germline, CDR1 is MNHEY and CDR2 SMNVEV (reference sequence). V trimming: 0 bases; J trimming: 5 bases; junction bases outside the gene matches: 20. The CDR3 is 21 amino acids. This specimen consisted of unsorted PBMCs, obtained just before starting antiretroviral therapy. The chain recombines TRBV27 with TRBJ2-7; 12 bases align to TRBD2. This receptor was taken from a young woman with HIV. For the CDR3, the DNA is TGTGCCAGCAGTTTATCGGACAGGGACGAGACTAGCGGGGGAGGGCCACACGAGCAGTACTTC. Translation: CASSLSDRDETSGGGPHEQYF.